This T cell receptor (beta chain) is drawn from a study of T cell changes during pregnancy in multiple sclerosis. The germline V and J ends were trimmed by 5 bases and 4 bases, with 9 bases remaining between them. The CDR3 consists of 13 residues. CDR1 is MRHNA, CDR2 SNTAGT, per germline. TCRdb keeps only in-frame clones here, not all; method: immunoSEQ multiplex PCR. The sample contains 60,000 to 70,000 clones, approximately 91% of which appear only once. The chain employs TRBV6-4 and TRBJ1-5, with D perhaps TRBD1 (5 bases). This receptor was obtained from a female donor with multiple sclerosis, enrolled in a pregnancy study. The specimen comprised peripheral blood, sampled in the second trimester of pregnancy. The CDR3 spells CASSSTANQPQHF. CDR3 sequence (DNA): TGTGCCAGCAGTTCGACAGCTAATCAGCCCCAGCATTTT.